This T cell receptor beta chain was identified in a study of cytomegalovirus exposure and HLA in healthy donors. For the study at large: As an earlier analysis found, about 190 million T cells yielded 90 million to 140 million unique TCR beta sequences.

With respect to this clone: Antigen unknown.

Findings of the study overall: The study listed roughly 160 cytomegalovirus-associated TCR beta chains. TCR beta chain V- and J-gene trimming was linked, in a later analysis, to a missense variant in DCLRE1C.

CDR1 is SGHNT, CDR2 YYREEE, per germline (reference sequence). V shed 1 base and J shed 1 base, with 6 bases lying between them. The CDR3 has 14 amino acids. With 60 Vbeta and 13 Jbeta primers, the PCR was carried out. Libraries were prepared by immunoSEQ multiplex PCR; TCRdb keeps only in-frame clonotypes and omits some of them. The sample shows approximately 130,000 clones, and 1.5% to 2.5% sits with its ten largest clones. The specimen sequenced was PBMCs. V is TRBV5-4 and J is TRBJ1-5; tentative D call: TRBD1 (6 bases). The TCR sequence derives from an older woman in good health and CMV-seronegative. CDR3 coding DNA: TGTGCCAGCAGCTTGACAGGGAGCAATCAGCCCCAGCATTTT. It specifies CASSLTGSNQPQHF.